This T cell receptor beta chain was observed in a study of shared clonotypes between healthy human individuals. Data came from immunoSEQ multiplex PCR; TCRdb stores just in-frame clones and leaves some out. The top ten hold around 2% of the sample, which has hundreds of thousands of clones, 73% seen once. Negatively enriched CD4+ T cells were divided by CD45RA into naive and memory. The TCR sequence derives from a woman between 25 and 40 years old in good health. The sequenced material came from memory CD4+ T cells sorted from blood. The subset denotes: CD45RA-negative fraction.

As DNA, the CDR3 is TGTGCCTGGAGTGAGCGGACAGTTTGGAACACTGAAGCTTTCTTT. It yields the protein CAWSERTVWNTEAFF. The V gene is TRBV30, the J gene TRBJ1-1, with D perhaps matching TRBD1 (6 bases). V was cut by 1 base and J by 1 base, with 13 bases left in between. Germline V gene lookup returns CDR1 GTSNPN and CDR2 SVGIG (reference sequence). The CDR3 totals 15 residues. The entire variable domain, with the rest obtained from reference TRBV30 and TRBJ1-1, is as follows: SQTIHQWPATLVQPVGSPLSLECTVEGTSNPNLYWYRQAAGRGLQLLFYSVGIGQISSEVPQNLSASRPQDRQFILSSKKLLLSDSGFYLCAWSERTVWNTEAFFGQGTRLTVV.